These 27 T cell receptor beta chains share one sample of origin, sequenced in a study of blood T cell repertoires in COVID-19. Assay: immunoSEQ multiplex PCR; the TCRdb copy retains only in-frame clones and omits some. Of some 170,000 clones listed, roughly nine tenths are singletons. The sample consisted of peripheral blood. These receptors all come from a man in his 60s with active or convalescent COVID-19.

The rearrangement uses TRBV7-9 and TRBJ1-5, with D uncertain. The V gene's germline CDR1 is SEHNR and CDR2 FQNEAQ (reference sequence). This CDR3 has 13 residues. V was clipped by 8 bases and J by 4 bases, with 12 bases between them. The CDR3 is CASDPGGNQPQHF. CDR3 in DNA: TGTGCCAGCGATCCTGGCGGAAATCAGCCCCAGCATTTT.

The rearrangement joins TRBV20-1 to TRBJ1-2; D ambiguous. The CDR3 is 14 residues long. CDR1 DFQATT and CDR2 SNEGSKA come from the germline V gene (reference sequence). Between the trimmed V and J ends, which lost 3 bases and 3 bases, there was a span of 14 bases. The CDR3 is CSASLATRDYGYTF. CDR3 bases: TGCAGTGCTAGTTTGGCAACGAGGGACTATGGCTACACCTTC.

V usage is TRBV7-2 and J usage is TRBJ1-2, with D possibly being TRBD1 (5 bases). V was cut by 1 base and J by 8 bases, with 14 bases left in between. This CDR3 has 14 amino acids. Germline loops: CDR1 SGHTA, CDR2 FQGNSA. Written as DNA, the CDR3 is TGTGCCAGCAGCTTAGATTCAGGGACTAGCGGCTACACCTTC. Residues: CASSLDSGTSGYTF.

The rearrangement joins TRBV6-4 to TRBJ2-1, with TRBD2 matching over 11 bases. CDR1 and CDR2 (germline): MRHNA, SNTAGT. J was trimmed by 2 bases and V by 4 bases; bases with no gene match: 1. The CDR3 is 15 residues long. CDR3 sequence reads: CASSALAGAYNEQFF. The CDR3 DNA is TGTGCCAGCAGTGCACTAGCGGGGGCCTACAATGAGCAGTTCTTC.

The J gene is TRBJ2-2, the V gene TRBV6-5, with TRBD2 as a possible D gene (5 bases). Trimming took 3 bases from V and 8 from J, leaving 10 bases between them. CDR3 length: 13 residues. From germline, CDR1 is MNHEY and CDR2 SVGAGI. The CDR3 sequence: CASSYTSAGELFF. In nucleotides, the CDR3 is TGTGCCAGCAGTTATACTAGTGCTGGGGAGCTGTTTTTT.

The chain combines TRBV19 with TRBJ2-2; 10 bases align to TRBD1. The CDR3 is made up of 15 amino acids. Germline CDR1 is LNHDA and CDR2 is SQIVND (reference sequence). V dropped 4 bases and J dropped 4; count of bases not matched to a gene: 3. In nucleotides, the CDR3 is TGTGCCAGTAGTAGACAGGGGGCGCTCACCGGGGAGCTGTTTTTT. It encodes CASSRQGALTGELFF.

V gene TRBV5-8 combines with J gene TRBJ2-2; D is possibly TRBD2 (5 bases). V was cut by 3 bases and J by 0 bases, with 12 bases left in between. Germline-derived CDR1 and CDR2 are SGHTS and YDEGEE. The CDR3 runs 16 residues. The CDR3, as DNA: TGTGCCAGCAGCTCGCGACTAAGCCCGAACACCGGGGAGCTGTTTTTT. This codes for CASSSRLSPNTGELFF. Complete variable domain (other parts from reference TRBV5-8 and TRBJ2-2): EAGVTQSPTHLIKTRGQQATLRCSPISGHTSVYWYQQALGLGLQFLLWYDEGEERNRGNFPPRFSGRQFPNYSSELNVNALELEDSALYLCASSSRLSPNTGELFFGEGSRLTVL.

The chain employs TRBV7-9 and TRBJ1-4; tentative D call: TRBD1 (5 bases). Germline CDR1 and CDR2: SEHNR and FQNEAQ (reference sequence). The CDR3 length is 15 residues. V was cut by 5 bases and J by 7 bases, with 17 bases left in between. The DNA of the CDR3 is TGTGCCAGCAGCCCCCAGGAGGGGAGGGGTGAAAAACTGTTTTTT. Translated, it gives CASSPQEGRGEKLFF.

In its sample, this clone was seen once. This rearrangement joins TRBV5-1 to TRBJ1-4, with 11 bases fitting TRBD1. Germline V lookup: CDR1 SGHRS, CDR2 YFSETQ. CDR3 length: 14 amino acids. V lost 3 bases to trimming and J lost 8 bases; unmatched junction nucleotides: 3. Written as DNA, the CDR3 is TGCGCCAGCAGCTGGTGGGACAGGGGGGAAAAACTGTTTTTT. Amino acid sequence: CASSWWDRGEKLFF.

This chain connects TRBV6-1 to TRBJ1-1; 11 nucleotides match TRBD1. This CDR3 is built from 16 residues. Germline assignment: CDR1 MNHNS and CDR2 SASEGT. Trimming cost V 4 bases and J 4 bases; bases outside gene matches: 8. The CDR3 nucleotides read TGTGCCAGCAGTGTTCGGACAGGGGGCGCGGCCACTGAAGCTTTCTTT. Amino acid sequence: CASSVRTGGAATEAFF.

The chain combines TRBV20-1 with TRBJ2-1; 9 bases are shared with TRBD2. With 3 bases clipped from V and 6 bases from J, the junction kept 6 bases outside the gene matches. The V gene's germline CDR1 is DFQATT and CDR2 SNEGSKA (reference sequence). CDR3 length: 14 amino acids. The CDR3, as DNA: TGCAGTGCTAGTACACTAGCGGGCCGCAATGAGCAGTTCTTC. Its translation: CSASTLAGRNEQFF.

The V call is TRBV19, the J call TRBJ1-1, with 9 bases matching TRBD1. CDR1 is LNHDA and CDR2 is SQIVND in the germline V gene (reference sequence). V shed 4 bases and J 3 bases; nucleotides not matched to a gene: 6. CDR3 length: 15 residues. The CDR3 is CASSRSRQGDTEAFF. CDR3 nucleotide sequence: TGTGCCAGTAGTAGGTCCCGACAGGGGGACACTGAAGCTTTCTTT.

This clone was counted a few times. The rearrangement joins TRBV10-2 to TRBJ2-1, with D possibly matching TRBD1 (5 bases). V was trimmed by 6 bases and J by 1 base, leaving 25 bases between them. CDR1 and CDR2 from the germline V gene are WSHSY and SAAADI. The CDR3 extends over 19 amino acids. The CDR3 bases are TGCGCCAGCAGCGGAAAGGGGAATTCGGACGGAGCGTCCTACAATGAGCAGTTCTTC. Its protein is CASSGKGNSDGASYNEQFF.

The gene calls are TRBV5-1 and TRBJ1-1; 9 bases match TRBD1. The CDR3 sequence is 18 residues long. Trimming removed 0 bases from V and 0 bases from J; junction bases left unmatched: 9. Looked up from germline, CDR1 is SGHRS and CDR2 is YFSETQ. CDR3 residues: CASSLVLRDRVLNTEAFF. Written as DNA, the CDR3 is TGCGCCAGCAGCTTGGTCCTGCGGGACAGGGTTTTGAACACTGAAGCTTTCTTT.

The rearrangement uses TRBV7-9 and TRBJ2-3; 14 nucleotides match TRBD2. CDR3 size: 15 residues. The junction had 9 bases not matched to a gene; V was cut back by 7 bases and J by 9 bases. The germline CDR1 and CDR2 sequences are SEHNR and FQNEAQ (reference sequence). The CDR3 loop reads CASTSGTSGSRTQYF. The CDR3 DNA is TGTGCCAGCACCTCTGGGACTAGCGGGAGTCGGACGCAGTATTTT. Variable domain in full (rest from reference TRBV7-9 and TRBJ2-3): DTGVSQNPRHKITKRGQNVTFRCDPISEHNRLYWYRQTLGQGPEFLTYFQNEAQLEKSRLLSDRFSAERPKGSFSTLEIQRTEQGDSAMYLCASTSGTSGSRTQYFGPGTRLTVL.

The V gene is TRBV10-1, the J gene TRBJ2-1, with 14 bases matching TRBD2. Trimming took 2 bases from V and 3 from J; bases not matched to a gene: 0. CDR3 size: 16 residues. Looked up from germline, CDR1 is WNHNN and CDR2 is SYGVQD (reference sequence). The DNA of the CDR3 is TGCGCCAGCAGTGAGGGGACTAGCGGGGGCTACAATGAGCAGTTCTTC. It translates to CASSEGTSGGYNEQFF.

The chain links TRBV6-6 to TRBJ2-7; the match to TRBD1 covers 12 bases. Germline-derived CDR1 and CDR2 are MNHNY and SVGAGI (reference sequence). V shed 5 bases, J shed 4 bases, and the junction held 12 bases outside the gene matches. This CDR3 is built from 17 residues. The CDR3 sequence: CASSQNTGTGGIYEQYF. The CDR3 bases are TGTGCCAGCAGTCAAAACACCGGGACAGGGGGCATATACGAGCAGTACTTC.

V and J are TRBV28 and TRBJ2-2; possibly TRBD2 for D (6 bases). V was shortened by 3 bases and J by 0 bases, with 8 bases between the two germline ends. The germline V gene encodes CDR1 MDHEN and CDR2 SYDVKM. CDR3 length: 15 residues. CDR3: CASSLGGANTGELFF. As DNA, the CDR3 is TGTGCCAGCAGTTTGGGCGGGGCGAACACCGGGGAGCTGTTTTTT.

CDR3 coding DNA: TGTGCCACCAGCATTCCTCGGGGGACAGGGTCCTTAGCGGATCAGCCCCAGCATTTT. This codes for CATSIPRGTGSLADQPQHF. This rearrangement joins TRBV15 to TRBJ1-5; 9 bases align to TRBD1. CDR1 is LNHNV and CDR2 is YYDKDF in the germline V gene (reference sequence). J was trimmed by 5 bases and V by 4 bases; bases with no gene match: 18. The CDR3 spans 19 residues.

The genes are TRBV6-4 and TRBJ2-7, with 8 bases fitting TRBD1. The V gene end was trimmed by 7 bases and the J gene end by 2 bases; junction bases not matched to a gene: 7. Germline CDR1 MRHNA, CDR2 SNTAGT. The length of the CDR3 is 14 residues. The CDR3 loop reads CASNFDRGPYEQYF. CDR3 coding DNA: TGTGCCAGCAACTTCGACAGGGGTCCCTACGAGCAGTACTTC.

This clone was detected only once. The chain couples TRBV6-5 to TRBJ2-7; TRBD1 matches at 8 bases. This CDR3 has 14 residues. In germline, CDR1 is MNHEY, CDR2 SVGAGI. Trimming removed 6 bases from V and 2 bases from J; junction bases left unmatched: 6. The CDR3 spells CASRGTGGAYEQYF. The CDR3 region has the DNA TGTGCCAGCAGGGGGACAGGTGGGGCCTACGAGCAGTACTTC.

The J gene is TRBJ2-6, the V gene TRBV5-1, with 8 bases identical to TRBD1. V was pared by 0 bases and J by 6 bases, with 2 bases of the junction left unmatched. The CDR3 length is 15 residues. Germline V gene lookup returns CDR1 SGHRS and CDR2 YFSETQ. The CDR3 loop reads CASSLAQGEANVLTF. The CDR3 bases are TGCGCCAGCAGCTTGGCACAGGGGGAGGCCAACGTCCTGACTTTC.

The chain carries TRBV10-3 and TRBJ2-3; TRBD2 aligns across 13 bases. V shed 5 bases and J 2 bases; nucleotides not matched to a gene: 1. Per germline, CDR1 ENHRY and CDR2 SYGVKD. The CDR3 runs 15 residues. The CDR3 sequence is CAISTSGGATDTQYF. Written as DNA, the CDR3 is TGTGCCATCAGTACTAGCGGGGGGGCCACAGATACGCAGTATTTT.

The chain recombines TRBV6-5 with TRBJ2-1; tentative D call: TRBD2 (6 bases). This CDR3 spans 14 amino acids. CDR1 and CDR2 (germline): MNHEY, SVGAGI. Trimming stripped 1 base from V and 8 bases from J, with 12 bases between. The CDR3 loop reads CASSYFRRAHEQFF. Here the CDR3 DNA reads TGTGCCAGCAGTTACTTCAGGAGGGCTCATGAGCAGTTCTTC.

This clone was counted between two and nine times. The rearrangement joins TRBV5-1 to TRBJ1-2; D uncertain. The CDR3 is 14 residues long. In germline, CDR1 is SGHRS, CDR2 YFSETQ. The V gene lost 4 bases and the J gene lost 4 bases, with 14 bases spanning the gap. CDR3 amino acids: CASSQADGPYGYTF. The DNA for the CDR3 is TGCGCCAGCAGCCAAGCGGACGGTCCCTATGGCTACACCTTC.

The chain is built from TRBV27 and TRBJ1-5, with D possibly being TRBD1 (5 bases). CDR3 length: 13 amino acids. Germline-derived CDR1 and CDR2 are MNHEY and SMNVEV (reference sequence). V dropped 3 bases and J dropped 7 bases, with 10 bases sitting between them. For the CDR3, the DNA is TGTGCCAGCAGTTTCCAGGGTCAGCAGCCCCAGCATTTT. Translated: CASSFQGQQPQHF.

The chain couples TRBV7-2 to TRBJ2-7, with D perhaps TRBD2 (6 bases). V was cut by 3 bases and J by 2 bases, with 11 bases left in between. This CDR3 is built from 14 residues. Germline values: CDR1 SGHTA, CDR2 FQGNSA. CDR3 sequence reads: CASSFGGTPYEQYF. The CDR3 nucleotides read TGTGCCAGCAGCTTCGGGGGTACGCCCTACGAGCAGTACTTC.